This T cell receptor beta chain originates from a study of cytomegalovirus exposure and HLA in healthy donors. Study-level findings and limits: Sequencing likely produced, as an artifact, a cluster of highly shared sequence variants. A later analysis linked around 15,000 TCR beta sequences to HLA alleles at 0.05 false discovery rate. DRB1 showed the most TCR associations and HLA-C the fewest in a later analysis, as rates varied by HLA locus. According to the study, some 160 TCR beta chains were cytomegalovirus-associated.

Comments on this clone: Its antigen is not identified.

Researchers ran the PCR with 60 Vbeta and 13 Jbeta primers. Some clones are missing from TCRdb's copy, which holds only in-frame ones; the method was immunoSEQ multiplex PCR. The repertoire includes 130,000 to 150,000 clones, roughly 73% of them detected once, and under 2% sits in the top ten. This CDR3 region has 16 residues. Trimming left V 3 bases short and J 5 bases short, with 17 bases between. Germline lookup yields CDR1 MDHEN and CDR2 SYDVKM. The material sequenced was PBMCs. The rearrangement links TRBV28 to TRBJ1-3; unclear D gene. The clonotype originates from a woman under 30 in good health and CMV-seronegative. CDR3 nucleotides: TGTGCCAGCAGTTTGTCCTCAGCGGGGTCGAGAAACACCATATATTTT. Protein: CASSLSSAGSRNTIYF. Complete variable domain (other parts from reference TRBV28 and TRBJ1-3): DVKVTQSSRYLVKRTGEKVFLECVQDMDHENMFWYRQDPGLGLRLIYFSYDVKMKEKGDIPEGYSVSREKKERFSLILESASTNQTSMYLCASSLSSAGSRNTIYFGEGSWLTVV.